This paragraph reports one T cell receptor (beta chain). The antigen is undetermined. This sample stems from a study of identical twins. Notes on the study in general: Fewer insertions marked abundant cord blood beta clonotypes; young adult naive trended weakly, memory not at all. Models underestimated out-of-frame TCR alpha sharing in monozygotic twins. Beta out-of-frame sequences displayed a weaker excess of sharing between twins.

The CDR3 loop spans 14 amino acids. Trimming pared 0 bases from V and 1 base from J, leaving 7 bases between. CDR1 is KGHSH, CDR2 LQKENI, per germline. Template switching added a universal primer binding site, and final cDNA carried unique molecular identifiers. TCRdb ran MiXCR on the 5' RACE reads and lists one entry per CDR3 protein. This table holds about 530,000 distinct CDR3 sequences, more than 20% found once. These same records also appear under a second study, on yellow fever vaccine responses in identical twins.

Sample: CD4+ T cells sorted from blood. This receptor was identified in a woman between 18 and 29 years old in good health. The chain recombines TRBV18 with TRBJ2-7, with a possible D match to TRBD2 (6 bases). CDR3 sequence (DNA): TGTGCCAGCTCACCACCCGGGGGATCCTACGAGCAGTACTTC. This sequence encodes CASSPPGGSYEQYF.